This entry features one TCR beta chain sequence. This record belongs to a study of blood T cell repertoires in COVID-19. Clones were sequenced by immunoSEQ multiplex PCR, and TCRdb holds only the in-frame ones, with some missing. The sample lists 300,000 or so clones; just over 85% were seen once. The CDR3 is 14 amino acids. Germline-derived CDR1 and CDR2 are MNHNY and SVGAGI (reference sequence). Trimming took off 10 bases at V and 7 bases at J, with 19 bases between the two ends. The sequence came from a middle-aged woman with acute COVID-19. The J gene is TRBJ1-4, the V gene TRBV6-6; tentative D call: TRBD1 (6 bases). Input material: PBMCs or T cells enriched from blood (not recorded which). This chain's CDR3 is CATKLGGAGEKLFF. The CDR3, as DNA: TGTGCCACCAAACTGGGGGGGGCCGGTGAAAAACTGTTTTTT.